The 16 T cell receptor beta chains below come from one sample, sequenced in a study of blood T cells in healthy people across ages (dated by TCRdb to the mid-2010s). The library was prepared using 5' RACE. These reads were obtained on an Illumina HiSeq 2500. A second PCR of roughly 6 to 12 cycles was performed with a sample-barcoded 5' primer and a J-beta primer mix. Using fastp trimming at Q25 and MiXCR clonotype assembly, TCRdb reanalyzed the public sequencing data and kept in-frame beta chains. Records with the same CDR3 protein are collapsed into one entry carrying the most frequent genes and DNA. The sample records more than 800,000 distinct CDR3 sequences, 29% of which are singletons. Of the sample, around 15% is held by the ten largest clones. Input material: blood. The receptors shown here come from a woman older than 75 in good health.

In its sample, this clonotype was seen a few times. A read error may be the cause here, since a much bigger clone is one base away. This sequence joins TRBV7-2 and TRBJ1-4; weak D call: TRBD1 (5 bases). CDR1 is SGHTA, CDR2 FQGNSA, per germline. This CDR3 contains 18 residues. V was clipped by 5 bases and J by 4 bases, with 23 bases between them. The CDR3 here is CASSLTSVGWTSNEKLFF. CDR3 in DNA: TGTGCCAGCAGCCTGACGTCGGTCGGATGGACAAGTAATGAAAAACTGTTTTTT.

The V call is TRBV11-3, the J call TRBJ2-5, with 7 positions matching TRBD2. Germline lookup yields CDR1 SGHNT and CDR2 YENEEA. The CDR3 has 17 amino acids. Trimming at V came to 2 bases and at J to 4 bases, leaving 13 bases not matched to a gene. In DNA, the CDR3 is TGTGCCAGCAGCTTACTGTCCAATGGCGGGGAGGGAGAGACCCAGTACTTC. Its translation is CASSLLSNGGEGETQYF.

A few counts support this clonotype. The chain recombines TRBV11-2 with TRBJ2-7; 10 bases agree with TRBD1. The J call is uncertain, as TRBJ2-5 better fits the DNA end. Germline V gene data show CDR1 as SGHAT and CDR2 as FQNNGV. The CDR3 spans 16 residues. This CDR3 is CASSRRQGARGETQYF. CDR3 nucleotide sequence: TGTGCCAGCAGCAGACGACAGGGGGCGCGAGGCGAGACCCAGTACTTC.

As to this clonotype: A much larger clone sits a single nucleotide away, making a read error possible. The V gene is TRBV20-1, the J gene TRBJ2-5; 9 bases line up with TRBD1. Germline CDR1 and CDR2: DFQATT and SNEGSKA (reference sequence). V lost 3 bases and J lost 11; bases outside the gene matches: 22. This CDR3 region has 17 residues. This chain's CDR3 is CSASGETTGGTYNEQYF. The CDR3 coding sequence is TGCAGTGCTAGTGGGGAAACGACAGGGGGTACCTACAATGAGCAGTACTTC.

A word on this clonotype: This may arise from a read error, as a much more abundant clone is one base away. V is TRBV20-1 and J is TRBJ2-7; 9 bases are a match to TRBD2. The CDR3 consists of 14 residues. Trimming removed 2 bases from V and 7 bases from J; junction bases left unmatched: 9. Germline V lookup: CDR1 DFQATT, CDR2 SNEGSKA (reference sequence). CDR3 residues: CSARLAGFHNEQYF. The DNA for the CDR3 is TGCAGTGCTAGACTAGCGGGGTTTCACAATGAGCAGTACTTC.

This clonotype appeared many times. The chain employs TRBV20-1 and TRBJ1-6; D remains ambiguous. Trimming pared 1 base from V and 5 bases from J, leaving 6 bases between. The CDR3 length is 13 residues. In germline, CDR1 is DFQATT, CDR2 SNEGSKA (reference sequence). CDR3 coding DNA: TGCAGTGCTAGAGGGGGAGATAATTCACCCCTCCACTTT. The encoded protein is CSARGGDNSPLHF.

About this clonotype itself: A single base separates this from a much larger clone, so it may be a read error. This chain uses TRBV24-1 with TRBJ2-6, with a tentative D call TRBD1 (6 bases). This CDR3 contains 13 residues. Germline values: CDR1 KGHDR, CDR2 SFDVKD. DNA for the CDR3: TGTGCCACCAGTGCTGCAGGGGCCAACGTCCGGACTTTC. The encoded protein is CATSAAGANVRTF.

In the case of this clonotype: A much larger clone differs from this one at a single base, so this may be a read error. V and J are TRBV29-1 and TRBJ2-1; tentative D call: TRBD1 (6 bases). The CDR3 runs 13 residues. Trimming took 4 bases from V and 7 from J, leaving 14 bases between them. Germline CDR1 reads SQVTM; CDR2 reads ANQGSEA. Here the CDR3 reads CSVVQGSRNEQFF. In DNA, the CDR3 is TGCAGCGTTGTACAGGGCTCCCGGAATGAGCAGTTCTTC.

At least ten counts were recorded for this clonotype. The chain has TRBV20-1 and TRBJ2-7, with 10 bases fitting TRBD1. V was pared by 5 bases and J by 5 bases, with 3 bases of the junction left unmatched. The germline gives CDR1 DFQATT, CDR2 SNEGSKA (reference sequence). This CDR3 is 12 amino acids long. The CDR3 DNA reads TGCAGTGCTGGACAGGGGGGACACGAGCAGTACTTC. Its protein product is CSAGQGGHEQYF.

This clonotype has just a few counts. The CDR3 reads CASSLGGEEGYNEQFF. In nucleotides, the CDR3 is TGTGCCAGCAGCTTAGGGGGGGAAGAGGGCTACAATGAGCAGTTCTTC. The V gene is TRBV7-2, the J gene TRBJ2-1; maybe TRBD2 (6 bases). CDR3 size: 16 residues. V gave up 1 base and J gave up 3 bases, with 13 bases separating them. Per germline, CDR1 SGHTA and CDR2 FQGNSA.

The rearrangement joins TRBV5-5 to TRBJ2-3, with 9 bases matching TRBD1. The CDR3 is 15 amino acids. Germline lookup yields CDR1 SGHKS and CDR2 YYEKEE (reference sequence). V lost 9 bases, J lost 2 bases, and 10 bases stayed unmatched. The CDR3 DNA is TGTGCCAACCGGGGGACAGGGAAGATCACAGATACGCAGTATTTT. It translates to CANRGTGKITDTQYF.

In its sample, this clonotype was seen many times. The CDR3 spells CASIRDSSSYNEQFF. Written as DNA, the CDR3 is TGCGCCAGCATTAGGGACTCATCCTCCTACAATGAGCAGTTCTTC. The chain employs TRBV5-1 and TRBJ2-1, with D perhaps matching TRBD2 (6 bases). V dropped 6 bases and J dropped 0 bases, with 13 bases sitting between them. The length of the CDR3 is 15 residues. Germline CDR1 SGHRS, CDR2 YFSETQ.

The chain uses TRBV4-3 and TRBJ1-1; D is unclear. The germline V and J ends were trimmed by 0 bases and 0 bases, with 14 bases remaining between them. Germline CDR1 and CDR2: LGHNA and YSLEER. The CDR3 has 17 residues. CDR3 DNA sequence: TGCGCCAGCAGCCAAGATTACAGACAATTAATGAACACTGAAGCTTTCTTT. It translates to CASSQDYRQLMNTEAFF.

In this sample, this clonotype turned up a few times. This sequence joins TRBV25-1 and TRBJ1-5; D is ambiguous. This CDR3 comprises 13 residues. Per the germline V gene, CDR1 is MGHDK and CDR2 is SYGVNS. Trimming pared 3 bases from V and 0 bases from J, leaving 3 bases between. The CDR3 loop is CASSDYSNQPQHF. CDR3 nucleotide sequence: TGTGCCAGCAGTGATTATAGCAATCAGCCCCAGCATTTT.

This clonotype was observed a few times. The V and J genes are TRBV30 and TRBJ2-1; D gene unclear. Germline assignment: CDR1 GTSNPN and CDR2 SVGIG (reference sequence). The CDR3 is 14 amino acids. Trimming took 5 bases from V and 9 from J, leaving 20 bases between them. The CDR3 DNA reads TGTGCCTGGGACATGGCCCTTAACGGTGTTGAGCAGTTCTTC. The encoded protein is CAWDMALNGVEQFF.

Concerning this clonotype itself: A much larger clonotype is one base distant, so this may be a read error. The chain combines TRBV6-6 with TRBJ2-1; 8 bases are a match to TRBD2. CDR3 length: 15 amino acids. V dropped 4 bases and J dropped 8; count of bases not matched to a gene: 10. CDR1 is MNHNY and CDR2 is SVGAGI in the germline V gene (reference sequence). The DNA of the CDR3 is TGTGCCAGCAGTTGCTCCCCGGGGGGGCGGGATGAGCAGTTCTTC. Its translation is CASSCSPGGRDEQFF.